These T cell receptor beta chains were read from a single sample in a study of tumor-infiltrating lymphocytes in oesophageal squamous cell carcinoma. TCRdb recomputed calls from the PCR reads with MiXCR, one row per CDR3 protein. The profile shows about 13,000 distinct CDR3 sequences, 45% to 60% of them singletons. Input material: blood. The receptors stem from a female donor with esophageal squamous cell carcinoma. Each CDR3 is given with its conserved first and last residue. The D gene is left open where the match is weak. Clone size is given for some rows only: seen once, a few or many times, or a class if the clone is expanded.

J gene: TRBJ2-7; CDR3 length: 15; clone size: NA; D gene: TRBD2; V gene: TRBV6-2/TRBV6-3; CDR3 DNA: TGTGCCAGCAGTTCACGGGGGGGAGTCTCCTACGAGCAGTACTTC; CDR3 protein: CASSSRGGVSYEQYF
J gene: TRBJ2-5; CDR3 length: 13; clone size: NA; D gene: NA; V gene: TRBV7-3; CDR3 DNA: TGTGCCAGCAGCCCCGACGGTGGAGAGACCCAGTACTTC; CDR3 protein: CASSPDGGETQYF
J gene: TRBJ2-4; CDR3 length: 14; clone size: NA; D gene: NA; V gene: TRBV12-3/TRBV12-4; CDR3 DNA: TGTGCCAGCAGTTTAGATGCCCAGGGGACGAAGCAGTACTTC; CDR3 protein: CASSLDAQGTKQYF
J gene: TRBJ2-3; CDR3 length: 21; clone size: once; D gene: TRBD2; V gene: TRBV27; CDR3 DNA: TGTGCCAGCAGTATCGGGACTAGCGGGAGGGCCAGGTATGGATTGCCAGATACGCAGTATTTT; CDR3 protein: CASSIGTSGRARYGLPDTQYF
J gene: TRBJ2-1; CDR3 length: 12; clone size: NA; D gene: NA; V gene: TRBV7-3; CDR3 DNA: TGTGCCAGCAGCGCGTCCAGGGGTGAGCAGTTCTTC; CDR3 protein: CASSASRGEQFF
J gene: TRBJ2-1; CDR3 length: 16; clone size: NA; D gene: NA; V gene: TRBV12-3/TRBV12-4; CDR3 DNA: TGTGCCAGCAGTTTATGGGGGGAGGCGGCCTACAATGAGCAGTTCTTC; CDR3 protein: CASSLWGEAAYNEQFF
J gene: TRBJ1-2; CDR3 length: 14; clone size: medium-sized; D gene: TRBD1; V gene: TRBV7-9; CDR3 DNA: TGTGCCAGCAGCTTGCCGGGGACAGCGTATGGCTACACCTTC; CDR3 protein: CASSLPGTAYGYTF
J gene: TRBJ2-1; CDR3 length: 12; clone size: many; D gene: NA; V gene: TRBV5-6; CDR3 DNA: TGTGCCAGCAGCCAAGGGGTTCAGGAGCAGTTCTTC; CDR3 protein: CASSQGVQEQFF
J gene: TRBJ2-1; CDR3 length: 14; clone size: many; D gene: TRBD1; V gene: TRBV27; CDR3 DNA: TGTGCCAGCAGAAGTGGGACAGGGGTGAATGAGCAGTTCTTC; CDR3 protein: CASRSGTGVNEQFF
J gene: TRBJ1-1; CDR3 length: 13; clone size: large; D gene: NA; V gene: TRBV7-2; CDR3 DNA: TGTGCCAGCAGTCCACAGATGAACACTGAAGCTTTCTTT; CDR3 protein: CASSPQMNTEAFF
J gene: TRBJ2-3; CDR3 length: 17; clone size: NA; D gene: TRBD1; V gene: TRBV7-2; CDR3 DNA: TGTGCCAGCAGCTTAGTTGGGACAGGGGGTTTCACAGATACGCAGTATTTT; CDR3 protein: CASSLVGTGGFTDTQYF
J gene: TRBJ1-2; CDR3 length: 14; clone size: many; D gene: NA; V gene: TRBV18; CDR3 DNA: TGTGCCAGCTCACCACGGACGAAACTCTATGGCTACACCTTC; CDR3 protein: CASSPRTKLYGYTF
J gene: TRBJ1-1; CDR3 length: 13; clone size: medium-sized; D gene: NA; V gene: TRBV12-3/TRBV12-4; CDR3 DNA: TGTGCCAGCAGTCCTCAAGCGAACACTGAAGCTTTCTTT; CDR3 protein: CASSPQANTEAFF
J gene: TRBJ1-6; CDR3 length: 13; clone size: many; D gene: NA; V gene: TRBV27; CDR3 DNA: TGTGCCAGCAGTTTCGGGACGGATTCACCCCTCCACTTT; CDR3 protein: CASSFGTDSPLHF
J gene: TRBJ1-2; CDR3 length: 16; clone size: NA; D gene: NA; V gene: TRBV7-4; CDR3 DNA: TGTGCCAGCAGCATAATAGGTGTCACGCCACAAGATGGCTACACCTTC; CDR3 protein: CASSIIGVTPQDGYTF
J gene: TRBJ2-5; CDR3 length: 15; clone size: NA; D gene: TRBD2; V gene: TRBV24-1; CDR3 DNA: TGTGCCACCAGTGAACTAACTAGCGGGAAAGAGACCCAGTACTTC; CDR3 protein: CATSELTSGKETQYF
J gene: TRBJ2-3; CDR3 length: 14; clone size: many; D gene: NA; V gene: TRBV7-3; CDR3 DNA: TGTGCCAGCAGCTTAAGCCGGGGCACAGATACGCAGTATTTT; CDR3 protein: CASSLSRGTDTQYF
J gene: TRBJ2-5; CDR3 length: 17; clone size: NA; D gene: TRBD2; V gene: TRBV7-9; CDR3 DNA: TGTGCCAGCAGCCCCAACCCGGGGGTAGCGGGAGTAGAGACCCAGTACTTC; CDR3 protein: CASSPNPGVAGVETQYF
J gene: TRBJ2-7; CDR3 length: 17; clone size: NA; D gene: TRBD1; V gene: TRBV7-3; CDR3 DNA: TGTGCCAGCAGCTTTATCGCGTCCCAGGGGGCGCGAAACGAGCAGTACTTC; CDR3 protein: CASSFIASQGARNEQYF
J gene: TRBJ2-7; CDR3 length: 15; clone size: NA; D gene: TRBD2; V gene: TRBV7-8; CDR3 DNA: TGTGCCAGCAGCTTGCGGGGGGCCGATGTCAACGAGCAGTACTTC; CDR3 protein: CASSLRGADVNEQYF
J gene: TRBJ2-7; CDR3 length: 14; clone size: NA; D gene: NA; V gene: TRBV7-2; CDR3 DNA: TGTGCCAGCAGCTCATACAGGAGACACTACGAGCAGTACTTC; CDR3 protein: CASSSYRRHYEQYF
J gene: TRBJ2-5; CDR3 length: 15; clone size: NA; D gene: NA; V gene: TRBV10-2; CDR3 DNA: TGCGCCAGCAGTCAAGAGGCGGGGATGTCGAAGACCCAGTACTTC; CDR3 protein: CASSQEAGMSKTQYF
J gene: TRBJ2-1; CDR3 length: 14; clone size: NA; D gene: TRBD1; V gene: TRBV4-3; CDR3 DNA: TGCGCCAGCAGCCAAGGGACAGGGTACAATGAGCAGTTCTTC; CDR3 protein: CASSQGTGYNEQFF
J gene: TRBJ2-1; CDR3 length: 15; clone size: once; D gene: TRBD2; V gene: TRBV7-6; CDR3 DNA: TGTGCTAGCAGCTTCGGTCTAGCGGGACGGGGTGAGCAGTTCTTC; CDR3 protein: CASSFGLAGRGEQFF
J gene: TRBJ2-7; CDR3 length: 14; clone size: large; D gene: TRBD1; V gene: TRBV7-8; CDR3 DNA: TGTGCCAGCAGCTCGACAGGGAGTCCCTACGAGCAGTACTTC; CDR3 protein: CASSSTGSPYEQYF
J gene: TRBJ2-1; CDR3 length: 18; clone size: NA; D gene: TRBD2; V gene: TRBV7-3; CDR3 DNA: TGTGCCAGCAGCTTAATCCCTAGCGGGGGCCAAACCTACAATGAGCAGTTCTTC; CDR3 protein: CASSLIPSGGQTYNEQFF
J gene: TRBJ2-3; CDR3 length: 14; clone size: NA; D gene: NA; V gene: TRBV6-8; CDR3 DNA: TGTGCCAGCAGTTACTCGTCAGGTGGAGATACGCAGTATTTT; CDR3 protein: CASSYSSGGDTQYF
J gene: TRBJ2-7; CDR3 length: 13; clone size: NA; D gene: NA; V gene: TRBV7-2; CDR3 DNA: TGTGCCAGCAGCCCAGGTGGGCCTAATGAGCAGTACTTC; CDR3 protein: CASSPGGPNEQYF
J gene: TRBJ2-5; CDR3 length: 11; clone size: NA; D gene: NA; V gene: TRBV19; CDR3 DNA: TGTGCCAGTAGTTCCAGGAATGAGCAGTACTTC; CDR3 protein: CASSSRNEQYF
J gene: TRBJ1-6; CDR3 length: 13; clone size: many; D gene: NA; V gene: TRBV6-4; CDR3 DNA: TGTGCCAGCAGACGGGACTATAATTCACCCCTCCACTTT; CDR3 protein: CASRRDYNSPLHF
J gene: TRBJ2-5; CDR3 length: 14; clone size: NA; D gene: TRBD1; V gene: TRBV28; CDR3 DNA: TGTGCCAGCAGTTCCGGGACAGCACAAGAGACCCAGTACTTC; CDR3 protein: CASSSGTAQETQYF
J gene: TRBJ2-7; CDR3 length: 13; clone size: NA; D gene: TRBD1; V gene: TRBV7-6; CDR3 DNA: TGTGCCAGCAGCCCTACAGGGGGCTACGAGCAGTACTTC; CDR3 protein: CASSPTGGYEQYF
J gene: TRBJ1-1; CDR3 length: 12; clone size: NA; D gene: NA; V gene: TRBV12-5; CDR3 DNA: TGTGCTAGTGGTTTGGGGGGCGGCGAAGCTTTCTTT; CDR3 protein: CASGLGGGEAFF
J gene: TRBJ2-3; CDR3 length: 16; clone size: medium-sized; D gene: TRBD2; V gene: TRBV5-1; CDR3 DNA: TGCGCCAGCAGAAGGACTAGCGGGGGTCCCACAGATACGCAGTATTTT; CDR3 protein: CASRRTSGGPTDTQYF
J gene: TRBJ2-7; CDR3 length: 14; clone size: NA; D gene: TRBD1; V gene: TRBV2; CDR3 DNA: TGTGCCAGCAGCGATAGGACAGGGGGATACGAGCAGTACTTC; CDR3 protein: CASSDRTGGYEQYF
J gene: TRBJ2-7; CDR3 length: 13; clone size: NA; D gene: NA; V gene: TRBV12-3/TRBV12-4; CDR3 DNA: TGTGCCAGCAGATCGGCGCAGGCCTACGAGCAGTACTTC; CDR3 protein: CASRSAQAYEQYF
J gene: TRBJ2-3; CDR3 length: 18; clone size: NA; D gene: TRBD2; V gene: TRBV28; CDR3 DNA: TGTGCCAGCAGTTTACCGGGGCGGGGGCTAGCGGGGGCGGATACGCAGTATTTT; CDR3 protein: CASSLPGRGLAGADTQYF
J gene: TRBJ2-3; CDR3 length: 16; clone size: NA; D gene: TRBD1; V gene: TRBV7-4; CDR3 DNA: TGTGCCAGCAGCTTAGCAAGGGGGCGGCTCACAGATACGCAGTATTTT; CDR3 protein: CASSLARGRLTDTQYF
J gene: TRBJ2-5; CDR3 length: 12; clone size: large; D gene: NA; V gene: TRBV7-6; CDR3 DNA: TGTGCCAGCAGCTTAGCGCATGTCACCCAGTACTTC; CDR3 protein: CASSLAHVTQYF
J gene: TRBJ1-2; CDR3 length: 11; clone size: NA; D gene: TRBD1; V gene: TRBV19; CDR3 DNA: TGTGCCACAAGGGACAGGCATGGCTACACCTTC; CDR3 protein: CATRDRHGYTF
J gene: TRBJ2-7; CDR3 length: 13; clone size: NA; D gene: NA; V gene: TRBV7-2; CDR3 DNA: TGTGCCAGCAGCTCGGACAGTTCCTACGAGCAGTACTTC; CDR3 protein: CASSSDSSYEQYF
J gene: TRBJ2-2; CDR3 length: 17; clone size: many; D gene: NA; V gene: TRBV4-1; CDR3 DNA: TGCGCCAGCAGCCAAGATCTTGGCGGGCTGAACACCGGGGAGCTGTTTTTT; CDR3 protein: CASSQDLGGLNTGELFF
J gene: TRBJ2-7; CDR3 length: 14; clone size: few; D gene: NA; V gene: TRBV7-2; CDR3 DNA: TGTGCCAGCAGCTTCCCAGGGCCACAATACGAGCAGTACTTC; CDR3 protein: CASSFPGPQYEQYF
J gene: TRBJ2-5; CDR3 length: 15; clone size: NA; D gene: TRBD1; V gene: TRBV7-6; CDR3 DNA: TGTGCCAGCAGCTACGGACAGGGACCCCAAGAGACCCAGTACTTC; CDR3 protein: CASSYGQGPQETQYF
J gene: TRBJ2-1; CDR3 length: 15; clone size: NA; D gene: NA; V gene: TRBV9; CDR3 DNA: TGTGCCAGCAGCGTAGGACTTAACTCCTACAATGAGCAGTTCTTC; CDR3 protein: CASSVGLNSYNEQFF
J gene: TRBJ2-2; CDR3 length: 13; clone size: NA; D gene: TRBD1; V gene: TRBV6-5; CDR3 DNA: TGTGCCAGCAGGATCAGGGGGTCGGGGGAGCTGTTTTTT; CDR3 protein: CASRIRGSGELFF
J gene: TRBJ2-1; CDR3 length: 14; clone size: NA; D gene: TRBD2; V gene: TRBV6-1; CDR3 DNA: TGTGCCAGCAGCTTACTAGCGGGATACAATGAGCAGTTCTTC; CDR3 protein: CASSLLAGYNEQFF
J gene: TRBJ2-5; CDR3 length: 16; clone size: medium-sized; D gene: NA; V gene: TRBV6-6; CDR3 DNA: TGTGCCAGCAGTTACTCGATAGGGGGGGCCAAGGAGACCCAGTACTTC; CDR3 protein: CASSYSIGGAKETQYF
J gene: TRBJ2-7; CDR3 length: 12; clone size: once; D gene: NA; V gene: TRBV7-2; CDR3 DNA: TGTGCCAGCAGCTTAGACCCCCTCGAGCAGTACTTC; CDR3 protein: CASSLDPLEQYF
J gene: TRBJ2-1; CDR3 length: 12; clone size: NA; D gene: NA; V gene: TRBV7-9; CDR3 DNA: TGTGCCAGCAGCGACGGACACAATGAGCAGTTCTTC; CDR3 protein: CASSDGHNEQFF
J gene: TRBJ2-2; CDR3 length: 16; clone size: many; D gene: TRBD2; V gene: TRBV7-6; CDR3 DNA: TGTGCCAGCAGCTTAGCGACTAGCGGGAACACCGGGGAGCTGTTTTTT; CDR3 protein: CASSLATSGNTGELFF
J gene: TRBJ2-1; CDR3 length: 15; clone size: NA; D gene: NA; V gene: TRBV11-3; CDR3 DNA: TGTGCCAGCAGCTTAGGGTCAAGCTCCTACAATGAGCAGTTCTTC; CDR3 protein: CASSLGSSSYNEQFF
J gene: TRBJ2-1; CDR3 length: 16; clone size: NA; D gene: NA; V gene: TRBV7-8; CDR3 DNA: TGTGCCAGCAGCTTCTACGCAACAGGGAAGTACAATGAGCAGTTCTTC; CDR3 protein: CASSFYATGKYNEQFF
J gene: TRBJ2-2; CDR3 length: 16; clone size: NA; D gene: TRBD1; V gene: TRBV12-3/TRBV12-4; CDR3 DNA: TGTGCCAGCAGTTTCGGGACAGGGTTTGGCACCGGGGAGCTGTTTTTT; CDR3 protein: CASSFGTGFGTGELFF